This T cell receptor (beta chain) is drawn from a study of Graves' ophthalmopathy and Graves' hyperthyroidism. Study conclusions and caveats: Most thyroid clonotypes expanded beyond 0.001 frequency were also found in blood.

TCR beta CDR3 regions were amplified from RNA transcripts. An opening RT-PCR round employed HTBI primers and preceded a second-round multiplex PCR. TCRdb ran MiXCR on the multiplex PCR reads and lists one entry per CDR3 protein. The data show under 200,000 distinct CDR3 sequences, over 35% seen once. Looked up from germline, CDR1 is MDHEN and CDR2 is SYDVKM. CDR3 length: 12 amino acids. Trimming removed 10 bases at V and 7 bases at J, with 16 bases between. Diagnosis used clinical symptoms, serum thyroxine, TRAb, thyroid ultrasound and orbital computed tomography. This clonotype occurred many times. Its antigen is not known.

The source is a middle-aged woman with Graves' ophthalmopathy. V is TRBV28 and J is TRBJ2-5; D might be TRBD2 (6 bases). Material for sequencing was peripheral blood. CDR3 region: CANGREEATQYF. The CDR3 bases are TGTGCCAACGGAAGGGAGGAGGCGACCCAGTACTTC.